Listed below are T cell receptor beta chains from one sample, sequenced in a study of glioma-infiltrating T cells after dendritic cell vaccination. Assay: immunoSEQ multiplex PCR; the TCRdb copy retains only in-frame clones and omits some. This sample has approximately 50,000 clones, with about nine tenths found just once. The sequencing here drew on blood, taken after dendritic cell vaccination. These receptors all stem from a human donor with glioblastoma. The CDR3 runs from the conserved cysteine through the conserved F or W. The D gene is left open where the match is weak. Expanded clones are given a class, and other clones once, few, many or no size at all.

cdr3_nt: TGTGCCATCAGTGGGACAGGGAGTTTAGACACTGAAGCTTTCTTT; cdr3_aa: CAISGTGSLDTEAFF; j_call: TRBJ1-1; d_call: TRBD1; v_call: TRBV10-3; clone_size: NA
cdr3_nt: TGTGCCAGCAGTTTGAGTCAGGGGGGCCAATACGAGCAGTACTTC; cdr3_aa: CASSLSQGGQYEQYF; j_call: TRBJ2-7; d_call: NA; v_call: TRBV28; clone_size: NA
cdr3_nt: TGTGCCAGTAATGGGGGGTTCTCTGGAAACACCATATATTTT; cdr3_aa: CASNGGFSGNTIYF; j_call: TRBJ1-3; d_call: NA; v_call: TRBV19; clone_size: NA
cdr3_nt: TGCGCCAGCAGCTTGATATCTGGGGCCAACGTCCTGACTTTC; cdr3_aa: CASSLISGANVLTF; j_call: TRBJ2-6; d_call: NA; v_call: TRBV5-1; clone_size: few
cdr3_nt: TGTGCCTGGAGGACTAGCGGGTCCTACAATGAGCAGTTCTTC; cdr3_aa: CAWRTSGSYNEQFF; j_call: TRBJ2-1; d_call: TRBD2; v_call: TRBV30; clone_size: NA
cdr3_nt: TGTGCCAGTAGTTTTTTCGGTCAGCCCCAGCATTTT; cdr3_aa: CASSFFGQPQHF; j_call: TRBJ1-5; d_call: NA; v_call: TRBV19; clone_size: NA
cdr3_nt: TGTGCCAGTAGTTTAACTAGCGGGAGGGCGGATGAGCAGTTCTTC; cdr3_aa: CASSLTSGRADEQFF; j_call: TRBJ2-1; d_call: TRBD2; v_call: TRBV19; clone_size: NA
cdr3_nt: TGTGCCCATAAGGACATATTCAACACTGAAGCTTTCTTT; cdr3_aa: CAHKDIFNTEAFF; j_call: TRBJ1-1; d_call: NA; v_call: TRBV28; clone_size: NA
cdr3_nt: TGCAGCGCCCTTAGCGGATACGGGACAGATACGCAGTATTTT; cdr3_aa: CSALSGYGTDTQYF; j_call: TRBJ2-3; d_call: NA; v_call: TRBV29-1; clone_size: NA
cdr3_nt: TGTGCCCAAGGAGCGACAGAGATTTTTTGGGAAAAACTGTTTTTT; cdr3_aa: CAQGATEIFWEKLFF; j_call: TRBJ1-4; d_call: NA; v_call: TRBV19; clone_size: once
cdr3_nt: TGTGCCAGCAACCGGGACCCCGGGGGGGCTGAGCAGTTCTTC; cdr3_aa: CASNRDPGGAEQFF; j_call: TRBJ2-1; d_call: TRBD2; v_call: TRBV5-4; clone_size: NA
cdr3_nt: TGTGCCAGCAGCCTGACAGGGACTTCCGAAAAACTGTTTTTT; cdr3_aa: CASSLTGTSEKLFF; j_call: TRBJ1-4; d_call: TRBD1; v_call: TRBV6-1; clone_size: NA
cdr3_nt: TGTGCCAGCAGTGAACGGACAGTTCCAAGCAATCAGCCCCAGCATTTT; cdr3_aa: CASSERTVPSNQPQHF; j_call: TRBJ1-5; d_call: NA; v_call: TRBV6-1; clone_size: NA
cdr3_nt: TGTGCCAGCAGCCAAGATTTCCTTCCAGGGGTGATACCGGATCAGCCCCAGCATTTT; cdr3_aa: CASSQDFLPGVIPDQPQHF; j_call: TRBJ1-5; d_call: NA; v_call: TRBV4-2; clone_size: NA
cdr3_nt: TGTGCCAGCAGTCTCATAGCGGGAGCCTACACCGGGGAGCTGTTTTTT; cdr3_aa: CASSLIAGAYTGELFF; j_call: TRBJ2-2; d_call: TRBD2; v_call: TRBV27; clone_size: NA
cdr3_nt: TGCAGCGTTGAGGGGACTAGCGGGAGTAGGCAAACCACCGGGGAGCTGTTTTTT; cdr3_aa: CSVEGTSGSRQTTGELFF; j_call: TRBJ2-2; d_call: TRBD2; v_call: TRBV29-1; clone_size: once
cdr3_nt: TGCGCCAGCGGGGGGCGGGAGGGAGGTCAAGAGACCCAGTACTTC; cdr3_aa: CASGGREGGQETQYF; j_call: TRBJ2-5; d_call: TRBD2; v_call: TRBV5-1; clone_size: NA
cdr3_nt: TGCGCCAGCAGCCATGGAGTCGACAGCTCCTACGAGCAGTACTTC; cdr3_aa: CASSHGVDSSYEQYF; j_call: TRBJ2-7; d_call: NA; v_call: TRBV4-1; clone_size: NA
cdr3_nt: TGTGCCAGCAGCTTCGGCCAGGGATCAAACAATGAGCAGTTCTTC; cdr3_aa: CASSFGQGSNNEQFF; j_call: TRBJ2-1; d_call: NA; v_call: TRBV7-9; clone_size: NA
cdr3_nt: TGCGCCAGCAGCGATGGGAGAGGAGTTTACAATGAGCAGTTCTTC; cdr3_aa: CASSDGRGVYNEQFF; j_call: TRBJ2-1; d_call: NA; v_call: TRBV5-1; clone_size: once